This is a list of T cell receptor beta chains from one sample in a study of monozygotic twins with inflammatory bowel disease. TCRdb re-called the 5' RACE reads and gives one entry per CDR3 protein, without DNA. The sample totals a few hundred thousand distinct CDR3 sequences. Sequenced material: blood. These receptors were collected from a human donor with ulcerative colitis or Crohn's disease, or a healthy co-twin of an affected twin (not recorded which). Each CDR3 is given with its conserved first and last residue.

v_gene,j_gene,CDR3aa
TRBV7-9,TRBJ2-1,CASSFRLGHEQFF
TRBV18,TRBJ2-7,CASSPTIGTHSEQYF
TRBV20-1,TRBJ2-3,CSARAVAGGLSDTQYF
TRBV18,TRBJ2-7,CASSSASTGAEQYF
TRBV29-1,TRBJ2-2,CSVVRDRNTGELFF
TRBV20-1,TRBJ2-3,CSANKYTDTQYF
TRBV7-2,TRBJ1-1,CASSEGPGAFF
TRBV27,TRBJ2-2,CASSFGQGRVGELFF
TRBV20-1,TRBJ1-5,CSARRVSNQPQHF
TRBV7-2,TRBJ2-7,CASSPSGGDSYEQYF
TRBV7-2,TRBJ1-5,CASSFEGQVGNQPQHF
TRBV24-1,TRBJ2-7,CATSDLRGHEQYF
TRBV4-2,TRBJ1-4,CASSQDGVATNEKLFF
TRBV5-1,TRBJ2-3,CASSLGAGTGTDTQYF
TRBV7-2,TRBJ2-6,CASSLAAGSGANVLTF
TRBV7-3,TRBJ2-2,CASSLNFQGRNTGELFF
TRBV20-1,TRBJ1-2,CSAVQGTNYGYTF
TRBV29-1,TRBJ2-7,CSVEDLAGYEQYF
TRBV7-2,TRBJ2-3,CASSLAGATSGTDTQYF
TRBV6-1,TRBJ2-7,CASSRTGQAGSYEQYF
TRBV6-5,TRBJ2-1,CASSYSGFQEQFF
TRBV5-1,TRBJ2-5,CASSFVARQGDQYF
TRBV7-3,TRBJ2-3,CASSLRGGPNTDTQYF
TRBV4-3,TRBJ2-7,CASSQDYQGTYEQYF
TRBV7-8,TRBJ1-1,CASSSERGGRAFF
TRBV20-1,TRBJ2-7,CSGIASGGFSYEQYF
TRBV5-5,TRBJ1-4,CASSIGLSLGEKLFF
TRBV12-3/TRBV12-4,TRBJ1-1,CASRNTGAMNTEAFF
TRBV27,TRBJ2-3,CASSRFQGEGDTQYF
TRBV9,TRBJ1-4,CASSVGDREGDEKLFF
TRBV2,TRBJ2-7,CASSESHGYEQYF
TRBV5-1,TRBJ2-7,CASSSGQGVSYEQYF
TRBV7-8,TRBJ1-1,CASSSGRVTEAFF
TRBV5-1,TRBJ2-1,CASSLASARVSYNEQFF
TRBV5-5,TRBJ2-4,CASSLDSGREYF
TRBV12-3/TRBV12-4,TRBJ2-2,CATTGTGRTNTGELFF
TRBV5-1,TRBJ1-2,CASSLGDRGGYGYTF
TRBV25-1,TRBJ2-5,CASSELMDRAFQETQYF
TRBV6-5,TRBJ2-1,CASSYSNGVDEQFF
TRBV5-4,TRBJ2-3,CASSLVYGGVSTDTQYF
TRBV27,TRBJ2-2,CASSFRGSIGELFF
TRBV5-4,TRBJ2-3,CASSFVARGGWTDTQYF
TRBV27,TRBJ2-1,CASSLARPNEQFF
TRBV10-2,TRBJ1-2,CASSDKGNYGYTF
TRBV6-5,TRBJ2-7,CASSDASTEQYF
TRBV20-1,TRBJ1-5,CSAIGQGGYSNQPQHF
TRBV12-3/TRBV12-4,TRBJ2-3,CASSLAGGPYTQYF
TRBV5-5,TRBJ1-6,CASTLMTGVSPLHF
TRBV25-1,TRBJ2-7,CASSDFAGGPRYEQYF
TRBV7-8,TRBJ2-7,CASSLSTGSQYF
TRBV5-6,TRBJ2-3,CAGSGQSADTQYF
TRBV20-1,TRBJ2-2,CSAPRQGRNTGELFF
TRBV9,TRBJ2-3,CASSHGGGTDTQYF
TRBV5-1,TRBJ2-3,CASSLAVVRPDTQYF
TRBV29-1,TRBJ2-7,CSGGGGTGESEQYF
TRBV25-1,TRBJ2-1,CASSEFSGGATNEQFF